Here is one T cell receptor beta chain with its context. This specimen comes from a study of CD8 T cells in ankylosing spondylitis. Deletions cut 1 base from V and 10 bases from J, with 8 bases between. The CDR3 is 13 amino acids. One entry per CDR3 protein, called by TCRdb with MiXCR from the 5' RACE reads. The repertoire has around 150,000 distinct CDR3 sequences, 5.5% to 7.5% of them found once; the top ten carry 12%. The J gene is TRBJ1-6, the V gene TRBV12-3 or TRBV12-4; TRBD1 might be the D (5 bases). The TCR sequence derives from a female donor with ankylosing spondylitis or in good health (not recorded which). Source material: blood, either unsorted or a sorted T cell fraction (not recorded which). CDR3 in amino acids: CASSLVEGSPLHF. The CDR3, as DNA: TGTGCCAGCAGTTTAGTCGAGGGGTCACCCCTCCACTTT.